This T cell receptor (beta chain) was recorded in a study of T cell changes during pregnancy in multiple sclerosis. Sequencing used immunoSEQ multiplex PCR; TCRdb keeps in-frame clones, though not all of them. The sample has about 69,000 clones, 90% to 95% seen once. The CDR3 has 16 residues. With V trimmed by 3 bases and J by 11 bases, 11 bases remained unmatched. Germline CDR1 LNHDA, CDR2 SQIVND (reference sequence). The TCR comes from a female donor in good health, enrolled as a control in a pregnancy study. The sequenced sample was CD4+ T cells from peripheral blood mononuclear cells, obtained in the third trimester of pregnancy. The chain links TRBV19 to TRBJ1-6; 9 bases agree with TRBD1. CDR3 amino acids: CASSIPTGGTFAPLHF. CDR3 nucleotides: TGTGCCAGTAGTATCCCGACAGGGGGTACGTTCGCACCCCTCCACTTT.